This T cell receptor (beta chain) appears in the sequencing data of a study of blood T cell repertoires in COVID-19. Sequencing was performed with immunoSEQ multiplex PCR; in TCRdb, only in-frame clones are kept and a portion is missing. The data show roughly 200,000 clones, around 79% seen once. V lost 0 bases to trimming and J lost 1 base, with 6 bases between them. The germline gives CDR1 KGHSH, CDR2 LQKENI. This CDR3 comprises 14 residues. The sample taken for sequencing was peripheral blood. This TCR came from a man aged 45-65 years who had recovered from COVID-19. This chain links TRBV18 with TRBJ2-5; D is perhaps TRBD1 (5 bases). The CDR3 loop reads CASSPPRGQETQYF. The CDR3 DNA sequence: TGTGCCAGCTCACCACCTAGGGGCCAAGAGACCCAGTACTTC. Variable domain in full (rest from reference TRBV18 and TRBJ2-5): NAGVMQNPRHLVRRRGQEARLRCSPMKGHSHVYWYRQLPEEGLKFMVYLQKENIIDESGMPKERFSAEFPKEGPSILRIQQVVRGDSAAYFCASSPPRGQETQYFGPGTRLLVL.